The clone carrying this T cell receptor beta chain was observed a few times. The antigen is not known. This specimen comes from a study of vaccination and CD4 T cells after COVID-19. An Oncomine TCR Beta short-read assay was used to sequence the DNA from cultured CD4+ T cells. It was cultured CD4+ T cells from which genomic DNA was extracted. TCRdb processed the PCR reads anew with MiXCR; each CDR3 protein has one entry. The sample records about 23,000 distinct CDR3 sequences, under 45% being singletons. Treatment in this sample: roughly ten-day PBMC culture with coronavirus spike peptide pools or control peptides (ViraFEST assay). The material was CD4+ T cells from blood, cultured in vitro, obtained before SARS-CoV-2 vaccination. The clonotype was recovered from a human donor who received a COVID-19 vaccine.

This CDR3 is CASSKPRSPLHF. The DNA of the CDR3 is TGTGCCAGCAGCAAACCCCGGTCACCCCTCCACTTT. This chain uses TRBV7-9 with TRBJ1-6, with D unresolved. V was cut by 5 bases and J by 10 bases, with 9 bases left in between. From germline, CDR1 is SEHNR and CDR2 FQNEAQ (reference sequence). This CDR3 region has 12 residues.